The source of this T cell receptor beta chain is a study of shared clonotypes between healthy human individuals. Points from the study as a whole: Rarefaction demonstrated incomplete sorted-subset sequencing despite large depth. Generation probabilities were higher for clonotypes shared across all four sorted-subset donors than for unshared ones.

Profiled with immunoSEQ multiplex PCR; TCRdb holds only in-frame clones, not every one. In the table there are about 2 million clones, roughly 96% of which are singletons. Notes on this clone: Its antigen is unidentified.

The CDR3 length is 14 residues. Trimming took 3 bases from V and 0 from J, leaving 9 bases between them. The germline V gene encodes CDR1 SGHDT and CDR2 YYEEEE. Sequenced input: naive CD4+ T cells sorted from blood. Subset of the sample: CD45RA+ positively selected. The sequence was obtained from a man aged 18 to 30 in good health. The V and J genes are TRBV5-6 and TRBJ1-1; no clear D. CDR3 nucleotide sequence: TGTGCCAGCAGCTCGAGATTCATGAACACTGAAGCTTTCTTT. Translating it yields CASSSRFMNTEAFF. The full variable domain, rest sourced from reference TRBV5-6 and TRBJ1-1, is DAGVTQSPTHLIKTRGQQVTLRCSPKSGHDTVSWYQQALGQGPQFIFQYYEEEERQRGNFPDRFSGHQFPNYSSELNVNALLLGDSALYLCASSSRFMNTEAFFGQGTRLTVV.